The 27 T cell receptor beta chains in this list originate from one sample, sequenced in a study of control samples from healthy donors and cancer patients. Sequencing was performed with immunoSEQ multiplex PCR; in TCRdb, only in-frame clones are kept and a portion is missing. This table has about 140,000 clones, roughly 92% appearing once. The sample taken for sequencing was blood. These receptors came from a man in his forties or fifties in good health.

The CDR3 here is CASSVAGDSMDEQYF. The CDR3 DNA reads TGTGCCAGCAGCGTAGCAGGGGACAGTATGGACGAGCAGTACTTC. The gene calls are TRBV9 and TRBJ2-7, with 7 bases fitting TRBD1. This CDR3 has 15 residues. With 0 bases clipped from V and 5 bases from J, the junction kept 8 bases outside the gene matches. The germline CDR1 and CDR2 sequences are SGDLS and YYNGEE.

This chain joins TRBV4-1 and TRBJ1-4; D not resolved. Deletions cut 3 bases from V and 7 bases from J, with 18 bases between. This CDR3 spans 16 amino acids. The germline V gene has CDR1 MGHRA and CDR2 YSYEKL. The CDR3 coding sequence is TGCGCCAGCAGCCATGTATTCATAGGGATACCTGAAAAACTGTTTTTT. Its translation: CASSHVFIGIPEKLFF.

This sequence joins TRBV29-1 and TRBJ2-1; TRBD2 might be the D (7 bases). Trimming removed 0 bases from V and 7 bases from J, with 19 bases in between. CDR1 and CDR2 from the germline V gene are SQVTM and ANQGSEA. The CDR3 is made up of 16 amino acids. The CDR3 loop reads CSVEEPDPGGPNEQFF. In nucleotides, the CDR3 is TGCAGCGTTGAAGAACCCGACCCGGGGGGCCCTAATGAGCAGTTCTTC.

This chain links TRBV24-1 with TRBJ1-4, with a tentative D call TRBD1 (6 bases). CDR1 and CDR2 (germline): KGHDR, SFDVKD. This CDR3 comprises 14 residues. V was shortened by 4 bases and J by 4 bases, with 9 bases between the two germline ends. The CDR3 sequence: CATSERGNNEKLFF. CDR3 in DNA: TGTGCCACCAGTGAAAGGGGGAATAATGAAAAACTGTTTTTT.

The CDR3 here is CAWSSGTGRVNGYTF. As DNA, the CDR3 is TGTGCCTGGAGTTCCGGGACAGGGAGGGTAAATGGCTACACCTTC. This rearrangement joins TRBV30 to TRBJ1-2; 9 bases fit TRBD1. V was pared by 2 bases and J by 6 bases, with 10 bases of the junction left unmatched. This CDR3 contains 15 residues. CDR1 and CDR2 (germline): GTSNPN, SVGIG (reference sequence).

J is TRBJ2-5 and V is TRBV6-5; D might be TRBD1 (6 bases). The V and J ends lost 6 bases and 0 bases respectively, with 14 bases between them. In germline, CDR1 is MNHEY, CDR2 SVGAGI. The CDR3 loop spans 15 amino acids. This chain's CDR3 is CASSTGTQYQETQYF. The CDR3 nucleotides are TGTGCCAGCAGCACCGGGACACAGTACCAAGAGACCCAGTACTTC.

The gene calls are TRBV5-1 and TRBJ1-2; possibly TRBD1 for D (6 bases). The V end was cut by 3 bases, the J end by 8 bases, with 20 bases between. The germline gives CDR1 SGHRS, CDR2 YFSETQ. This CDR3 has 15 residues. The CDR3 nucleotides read TGCGCCAGCAGCTACCATACAGGGCAGGGCACCGGCTACACCTTC. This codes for CASSYHTGQGTGYTF.

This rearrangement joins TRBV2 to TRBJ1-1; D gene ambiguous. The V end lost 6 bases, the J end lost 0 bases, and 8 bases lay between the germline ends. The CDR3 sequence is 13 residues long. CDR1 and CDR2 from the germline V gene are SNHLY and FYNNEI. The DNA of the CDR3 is TGTGCCAGCAGGGACGGAGTGAACACTGAAGCTTTCTTT. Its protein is CASRDGVNTEAFF.

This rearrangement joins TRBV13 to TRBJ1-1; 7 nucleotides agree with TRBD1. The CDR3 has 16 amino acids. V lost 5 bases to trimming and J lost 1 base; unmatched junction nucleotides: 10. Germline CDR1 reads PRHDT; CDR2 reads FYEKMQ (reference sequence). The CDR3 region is CASSPSHRGQNTEAFF. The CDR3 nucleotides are TGTGCCAGCAGCCCCTCCCACAGGGGACAGAACACTGAAGCTTTCTTT.

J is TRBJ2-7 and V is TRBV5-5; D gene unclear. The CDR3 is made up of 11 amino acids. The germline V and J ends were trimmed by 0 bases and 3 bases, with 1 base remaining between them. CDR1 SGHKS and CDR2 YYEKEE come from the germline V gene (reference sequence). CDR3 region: CASSLGYEQYF. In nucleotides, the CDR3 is TGTGCCAGCAGCTTGGGCTACGAGCAGTACTTC.

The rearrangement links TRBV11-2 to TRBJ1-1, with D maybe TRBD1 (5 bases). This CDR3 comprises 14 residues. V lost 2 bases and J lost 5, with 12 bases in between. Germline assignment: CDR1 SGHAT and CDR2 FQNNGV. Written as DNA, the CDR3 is TGTGCCAGCAGCTTATCCCAGGGTTATACTGAAGCTTTCTTT. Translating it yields CASSLSQGYTEAFF.

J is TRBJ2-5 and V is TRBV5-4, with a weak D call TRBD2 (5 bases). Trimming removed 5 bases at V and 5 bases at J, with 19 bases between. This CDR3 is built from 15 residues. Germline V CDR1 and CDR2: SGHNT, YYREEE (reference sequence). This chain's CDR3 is CASRSLDGKKETQYF. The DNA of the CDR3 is TGTGCCAGCAGGTCCCTGGACGGGAAGAAGGAGACCCAGTACTTC.

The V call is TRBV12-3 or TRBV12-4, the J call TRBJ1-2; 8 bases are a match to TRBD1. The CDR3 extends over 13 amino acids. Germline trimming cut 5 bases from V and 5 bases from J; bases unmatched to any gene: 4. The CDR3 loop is CASSKDRVYGYTF. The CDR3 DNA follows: TGTGCCAGCAGTAAGGACAGGGTGTATGGCTACACCTTC.

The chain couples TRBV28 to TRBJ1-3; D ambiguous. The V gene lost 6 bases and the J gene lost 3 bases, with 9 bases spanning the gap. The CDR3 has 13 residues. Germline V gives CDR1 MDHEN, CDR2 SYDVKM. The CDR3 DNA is TGTGCCAGCAGATTTTCAAGTGGAAACACCATATATTTT. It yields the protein CASRFSSGNTIYF.

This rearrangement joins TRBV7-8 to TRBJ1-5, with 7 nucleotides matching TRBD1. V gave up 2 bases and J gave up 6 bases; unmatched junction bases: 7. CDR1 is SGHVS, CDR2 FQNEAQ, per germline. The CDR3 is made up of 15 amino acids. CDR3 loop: CASSLLQGKGQPQHF. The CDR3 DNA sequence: TGTGCCAGCAGCTTACTACAGGGGAAGGGTCAGCCCCAGCATTTT.

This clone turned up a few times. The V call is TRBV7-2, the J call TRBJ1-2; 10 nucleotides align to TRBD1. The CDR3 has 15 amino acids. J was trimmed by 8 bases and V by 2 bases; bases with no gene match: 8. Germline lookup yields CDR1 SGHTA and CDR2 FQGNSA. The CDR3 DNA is TGTGCCAGCAGCTTACAGACCGGGACAGGGGTAGGCTACACCTTC. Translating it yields CASSLQTGTGVGYTF. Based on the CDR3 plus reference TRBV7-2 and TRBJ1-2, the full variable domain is GAGVSQSPSNKVTEKGKDVELRCDPISGHTALYWYRQSLGQGLEFLIYFQGNSAPDKSGLPSDRFSAERTGGSVSTLTIQRTQQEDSAVYLCASSLQTGTGVGYTFGSGTRLTVV.

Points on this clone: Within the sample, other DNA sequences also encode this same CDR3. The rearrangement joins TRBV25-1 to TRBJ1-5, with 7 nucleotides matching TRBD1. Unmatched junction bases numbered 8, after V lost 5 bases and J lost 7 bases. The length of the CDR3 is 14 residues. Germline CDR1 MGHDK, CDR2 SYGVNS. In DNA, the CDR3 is TGTGCCAGCAGTCAAGGGGGCCGGGGGCAGCCCCAGCATTTT. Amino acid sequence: CASSQGGRGQPQHF.

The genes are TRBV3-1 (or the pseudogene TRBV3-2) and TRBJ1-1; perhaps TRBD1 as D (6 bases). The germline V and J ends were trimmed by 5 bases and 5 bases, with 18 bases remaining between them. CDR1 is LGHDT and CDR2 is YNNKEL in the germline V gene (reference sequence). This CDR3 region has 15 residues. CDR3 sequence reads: CASSSKGGRGTEAFF. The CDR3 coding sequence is TGTGCCAGCAGCTCCAAGGGGGGGCGCGGGACTGAAGCTTTCTTT.

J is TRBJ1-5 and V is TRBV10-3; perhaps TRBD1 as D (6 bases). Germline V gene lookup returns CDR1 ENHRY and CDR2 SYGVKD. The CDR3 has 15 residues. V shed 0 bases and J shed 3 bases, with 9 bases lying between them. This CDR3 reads CAISESRGPNQPQHF. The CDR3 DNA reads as TGTGCCATCAGTGAGTCCCGGGGGCCCAATCAGCCCCAGCATTTT.

Here the CDR3 DNA reads TGTGCCAGCAGCCTTCTTGGACGGAGCCAAGAGACCCAGTACTTC. Protein product: CASSLLGRSQETQYF. J is TRBJ2-5 and V is TRBV13; D unclear. CDR1 and CDR2 from the germline V gene are PRHDT and FYEKMQ (reference sequence). V dropped 5 bases and J dropped 1 base, with 14 bases sitting between them. The CDR3 spans 15 residues. The whole variable domain, filled in from reference TRBV13 and TRBJ2-5, reads AAGVIQSPRHLIKEKRETATLKCYPIPRHDTVYWYQQGPGQDPQFLISFYEKMQSDKGSIPDRFSAQQFSDYHSELNMSSLELGDSALYFCASSLLGRSQETQYFGPGTRLLVL.

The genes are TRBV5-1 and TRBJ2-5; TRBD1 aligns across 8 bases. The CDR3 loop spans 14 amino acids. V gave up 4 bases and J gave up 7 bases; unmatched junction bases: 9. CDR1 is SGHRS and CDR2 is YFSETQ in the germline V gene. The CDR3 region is CASSETGVRGTQYF. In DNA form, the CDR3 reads TGCGCCAGCAGCGAGACAGGGGTGAGGGGGACCCAGTACTTC.

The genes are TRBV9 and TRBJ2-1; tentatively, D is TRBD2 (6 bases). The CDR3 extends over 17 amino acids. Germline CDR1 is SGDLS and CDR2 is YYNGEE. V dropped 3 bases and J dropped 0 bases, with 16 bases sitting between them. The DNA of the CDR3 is TGTGCCAGCAGCGCAACCTCCGGGGGAGCCTCCTACAATGAGCAGTTCTTC. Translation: CASSATSGGASYNEQFF.

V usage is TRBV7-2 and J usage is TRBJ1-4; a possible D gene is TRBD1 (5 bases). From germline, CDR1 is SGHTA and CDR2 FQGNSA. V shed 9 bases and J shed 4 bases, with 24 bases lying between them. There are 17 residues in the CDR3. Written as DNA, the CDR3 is TGTGCCAGAATTGCGGGACGGATCCGAGGTGGTAATGAAAAACTGTTTTTT. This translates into CARIAGRIRGGNEKLFF.

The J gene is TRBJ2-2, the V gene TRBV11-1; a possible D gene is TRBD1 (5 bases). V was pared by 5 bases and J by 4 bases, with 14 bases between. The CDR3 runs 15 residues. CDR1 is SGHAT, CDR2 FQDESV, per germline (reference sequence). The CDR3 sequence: CASSPRTQITGELFF. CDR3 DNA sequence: TGTGCCAGCAGCCCTCGGACACAAATCACCGGGGAGCTGTTTTTT. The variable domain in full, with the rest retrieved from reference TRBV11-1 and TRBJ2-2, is EAEVAQSPRYKITEKSQAVAFWCDPISGHATLYWYRQILGQGPELLVQFQDESVVDDSQLPKDRFSAERLKGVDSTLKIQPAELGDSAMYLCASSPRTQITGELFFGEGSRLTVL.

DNA of the CDR3: TGTGCCAGCAGCCCATTGCGAGAGACCCAGTACTTC. Residues: CASSPLRETQYF. The rearrangement joins TRBV3-1 (or the pseudogene TRBV3-2) to TRBJ2-5; D is undetermined. The germline V gene encodes CDR1 LGHDT and CDR2 YNNKEL (reference sequence). This CDR3 is built from 12 residues. Between the trimmed V and J ends, which lost 4 bases and 4 bases, there was a span of 7 bases.

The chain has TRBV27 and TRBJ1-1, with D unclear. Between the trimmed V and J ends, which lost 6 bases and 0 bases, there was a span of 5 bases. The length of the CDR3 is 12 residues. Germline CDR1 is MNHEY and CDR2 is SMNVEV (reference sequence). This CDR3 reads CASRRMNTEAFF. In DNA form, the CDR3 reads TGTGCCAGCAGACGCATGAACACTGAAGCTTTCTTT.

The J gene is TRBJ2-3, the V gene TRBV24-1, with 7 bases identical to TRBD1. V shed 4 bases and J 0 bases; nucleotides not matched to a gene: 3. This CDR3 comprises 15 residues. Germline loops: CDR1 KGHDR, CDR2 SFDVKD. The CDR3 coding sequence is TGTGCCACCAGTGAGGGACAGACCAGCACAGATACGCAGTATTTT. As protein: CATSEGQTSTDTQYF.